This TCR beta chain was recorded in a study of T cell responses to AZD1222 COVID-19 vaccine. Whole-study context: Second-dose recipients at about 4 or about 12 weeks were treated as one pooled group.

Overall study findings and caveats: Only after the peak T cell response were repertoires sampled. Following two doses of AZD1222, Spike-specific TCR breadth and depth rose.

The CDR3 runs 14 residues. Germline values: CDR1 LGHNT, CDR2 FRNRAP. The ends lost 8 bases at V and 5 bases at J; junction bases unmatched: 9. Points on this clone: The target antigen is unknown.

Produced via immunoSEQ multiplex PCR; TCRdb's table is partial and in-frame only. The sample carries 95,000 to 150,000 clones, about nine tenths recorded once. The sequencing here drew on peripheral blood, taken on day 0 of AZD1222 vaccination. This chain uses TRBV12-5 with TRBJ1-5, with 7 nucleotides matching TRBD1. The receptor was isolated from an adult in good health. The chain's CDR3 is CASKTGTLHQPQHF. Here the CDR3 DNA reads TGTGCTAGTAAGACAGGGACCCTACATCAGCCCCAGCATTTT.